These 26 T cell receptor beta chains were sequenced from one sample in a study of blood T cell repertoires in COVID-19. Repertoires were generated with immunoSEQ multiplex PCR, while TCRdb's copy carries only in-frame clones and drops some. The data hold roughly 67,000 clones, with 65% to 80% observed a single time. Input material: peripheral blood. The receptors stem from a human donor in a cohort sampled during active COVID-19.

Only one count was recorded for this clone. This chain's CDR3 is CASSAPPQGAHTEAFF. The CDR3 DNA reads TGTGCCAGCAGCGCCCCACCCCAGGGGGCGCACACTGAAGCTTTCTTT. The chain couples TRBV6-2 or TRBV6-3 to TRBJ1-1; TRBD1 aligns across 8 bases. The germline CDR1 and CDR2 sequences are MNHEY and SVGEGT. This CDR3 comprises 16 residues. The J segment lost 3 bases and the V segment lost 6 bases, leaving 12 bases of the junction unmatched.

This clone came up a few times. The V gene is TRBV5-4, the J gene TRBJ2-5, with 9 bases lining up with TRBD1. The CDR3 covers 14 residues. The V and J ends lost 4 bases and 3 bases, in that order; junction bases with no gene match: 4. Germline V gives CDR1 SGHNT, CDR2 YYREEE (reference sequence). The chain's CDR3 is CASSPWDREETQYF. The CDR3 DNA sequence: TGTGCCAGCAGCCCGTGGGACAGGGAAGAGACCCAGTACTTC.

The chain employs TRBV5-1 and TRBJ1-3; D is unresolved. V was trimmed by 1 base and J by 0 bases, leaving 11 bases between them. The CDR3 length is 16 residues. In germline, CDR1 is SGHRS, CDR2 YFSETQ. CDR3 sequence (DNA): TGCGCCAGCAGCTTGATGTCGGGAAACTCTGGAAACACCATATATTTT. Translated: CASSLMSGNSGNTIYF.

The DNA of the CDR3 is TGCGCCAGCAGCTTGGCACAGGGGAAAAACATTCAGTACTTC. This translates into CASSLAQGKNIQYF. This sequence joins TRBV5-1 and TRBJ2-4, with TRBD1 matching 7 bases. Germline V gives CDR1 SGHRS, CDR2 YFSETQ. The CDR3 totals 14 residues. Losses at the gene ends were 0 bases for V and 4 bases for J; bases not matched to a gene: 1.

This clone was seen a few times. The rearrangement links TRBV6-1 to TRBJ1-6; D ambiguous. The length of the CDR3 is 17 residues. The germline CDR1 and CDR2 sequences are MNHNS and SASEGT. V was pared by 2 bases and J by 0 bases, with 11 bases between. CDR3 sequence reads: CASSEFEGYSYNSPLHF. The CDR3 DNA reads TGTGCCAGCAGTGAATTTGAGGGTTACTCCTATAATTCACCCCTCCACTTT.

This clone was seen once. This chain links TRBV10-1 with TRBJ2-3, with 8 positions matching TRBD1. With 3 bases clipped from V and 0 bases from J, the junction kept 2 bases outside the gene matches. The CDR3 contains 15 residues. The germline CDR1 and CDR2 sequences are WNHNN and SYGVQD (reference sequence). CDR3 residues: CASSDRGLSTDTQYF. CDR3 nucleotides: TGCGCCAGCAGTGACAGGGGGCTGAGCACAGATACGCAGTATTTT.

The CDR3 DNA reads TGTGCCAGCAGCACCCCGGTAGCGGGACACACCGGGGAGCTGTTTTTT. Its protein product is CASSTPVAGHTGELFF. The chain joins TRBV9 to TRBJ2-2; TRBD2 matches at 8 bases. CDR1 SGDLS and CDR2 YYNGEE come from the germline V gene. CDR3 length equals 16 residues. V was clipped by 4 bases and J by 3 bases; unmatched bases: 8.

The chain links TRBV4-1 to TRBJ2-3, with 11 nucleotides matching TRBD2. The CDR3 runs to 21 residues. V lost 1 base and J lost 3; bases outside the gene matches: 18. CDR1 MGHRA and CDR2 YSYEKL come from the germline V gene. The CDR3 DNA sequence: TGCGCCAGCAGCCAAGCTGGCCAGGGGCTACTAGCGGGGGTGGCAACAGATACGCAGTATTTT. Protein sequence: CASSQAGQGLLAGVATDTQYF.

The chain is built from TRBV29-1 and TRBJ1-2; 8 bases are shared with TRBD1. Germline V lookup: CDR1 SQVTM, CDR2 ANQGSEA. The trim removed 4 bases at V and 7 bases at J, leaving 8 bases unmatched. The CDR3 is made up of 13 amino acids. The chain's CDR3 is CSVGAGGGFGYTF. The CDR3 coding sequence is TGCAGCGTTGGGGCAGGGGGCGGATTTGGCTACACCTTC.

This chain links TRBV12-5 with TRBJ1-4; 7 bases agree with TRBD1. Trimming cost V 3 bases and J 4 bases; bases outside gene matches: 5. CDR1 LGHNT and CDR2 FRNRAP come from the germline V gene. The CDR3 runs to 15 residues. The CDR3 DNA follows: TGTGCTAGTGGTTTACTCGGACAGGATAATGAAAAACTGTTTTTT. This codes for CASGLLGQDNEKLFF.

Written as DNA, the CDR3 is TGTGCCACCAGCAGAGAATTTAGTCTAGCGGACTCCTACGAGCAGTACTTC. This encodes CATSREFSLADSYEQYF. The J gene is TRBJ2-7, the V gene TRBV15; 7 bases line up with TRBD2. Germline lookup yields CDR1 LNHNV and CDR2 YYDKDF (reference sequence). This CDR3 comprises 17 residues. Unmatched junction bases numbered 8, after V lost 0 bases and J lost 0 bases.

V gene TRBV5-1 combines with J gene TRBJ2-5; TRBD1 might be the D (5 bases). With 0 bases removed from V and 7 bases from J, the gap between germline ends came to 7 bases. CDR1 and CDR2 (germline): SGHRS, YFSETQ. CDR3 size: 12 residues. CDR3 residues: CASSLDTGTQYF. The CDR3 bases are TGCGCCAGCAGCTTGGATACAGGGACCCAGTACTTC. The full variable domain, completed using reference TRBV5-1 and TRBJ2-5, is KAGVTQTPRYLIKTRGQQVTLSCSPISGHRSVSWYQQTPGQGLQFLFEYFSETQRNKGNFPGRFSGRQFSNSRSEMNVSTLELGDSALYLCASSLDTGTQYFGPGTRLLVL.

The CDR3 bases are TGTGCCAGTAGTACCAGAGGTACAACTACCACAGATACGCAGTATTTT. This encodes CASSTRGTTTTDTQYF. This chain connects TRBV19 to TRBJ2-3; D remains ambiguous. Germline V lookup: CDR1 LNHDA, CDR2 SQIVND (reference sequence). The CDR3 runs to 16 residues. Trimming pared 4 bases from V and 2 bases from J, leaving 16 bases between.

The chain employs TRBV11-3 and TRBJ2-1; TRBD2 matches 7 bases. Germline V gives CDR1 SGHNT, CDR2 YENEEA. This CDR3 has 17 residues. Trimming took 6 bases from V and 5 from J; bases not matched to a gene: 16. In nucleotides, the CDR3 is TGTGCCAGCAGTGTAGACCCCGGTGTAGCGGGCCACAATGAGCAGTTCTTC. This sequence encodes CASSVDPGVAGHNEQFF. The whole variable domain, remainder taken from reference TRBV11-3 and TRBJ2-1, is EAGVVQSPRYKIIEKKQPVAFWCNPISGHNTLYWYLQNLGQGPELLIRYENEEAVDDSQLPKDRFSAERLKGVDSTLKIQPAELGDSAVYLCASSVDPGVAGHNEQFFGPGTRLTVL.

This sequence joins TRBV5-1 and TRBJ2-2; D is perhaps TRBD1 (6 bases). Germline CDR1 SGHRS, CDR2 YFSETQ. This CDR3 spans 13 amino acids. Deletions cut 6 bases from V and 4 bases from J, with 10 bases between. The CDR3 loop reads CASNEGVTGELFF. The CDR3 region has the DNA TGCGCCAGCAATGAGGGGGTCACCGGGGAGCTGTTTTTT.

DNA for the CDR3: TGCGCCAGTCGGGACAGGGATCACACTGAAGCTTTCTTT. As protein: CASRDRDHTEAFF. The chain has TRBV10-2 and TRBJ1-1; 9 nucleotides align to TRBD1. With 9 bases clipped from V and 3 bases from J, the junction kept 5 bases outside the gene matches. Germline V CDR1 and CDR2: WSHSY, SAAADI. The CDR3 sequence is 13 residues long.

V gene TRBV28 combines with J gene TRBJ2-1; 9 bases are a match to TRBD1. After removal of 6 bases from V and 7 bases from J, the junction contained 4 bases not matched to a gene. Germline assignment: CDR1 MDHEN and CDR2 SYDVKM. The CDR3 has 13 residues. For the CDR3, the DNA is TGTGCCAGCAGACAGGGGGCGAAGAATGAGCAGTTCTTC. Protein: CASRQGAKNEQFF.

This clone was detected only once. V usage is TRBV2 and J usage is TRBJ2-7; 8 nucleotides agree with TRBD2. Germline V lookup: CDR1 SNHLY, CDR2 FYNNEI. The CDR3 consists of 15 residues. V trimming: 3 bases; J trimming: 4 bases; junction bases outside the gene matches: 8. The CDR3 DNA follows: TGTGCCAGCAGTGACTTCAGCGGGAGTGGATACGAGCAGTACTTC. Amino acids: CASSDFSGSGYEQYF.

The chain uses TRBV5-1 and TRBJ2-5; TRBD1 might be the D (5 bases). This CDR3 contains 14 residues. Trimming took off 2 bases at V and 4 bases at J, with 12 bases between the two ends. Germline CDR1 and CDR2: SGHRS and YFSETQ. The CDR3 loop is CASSFSGPGETQYF. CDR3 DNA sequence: TGCGCCAGCAGCTTTTCAGGGCCCGGAGAGACCCAGTACTTC.

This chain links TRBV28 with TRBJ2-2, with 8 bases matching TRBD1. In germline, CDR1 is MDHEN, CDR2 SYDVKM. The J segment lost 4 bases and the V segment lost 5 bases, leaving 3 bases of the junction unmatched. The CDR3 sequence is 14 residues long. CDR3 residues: CASSNRGSTGELFF. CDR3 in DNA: TGTGCCAGCAGTAACAGGGGGTCCACCGGGGAGCTGTTTTTT.

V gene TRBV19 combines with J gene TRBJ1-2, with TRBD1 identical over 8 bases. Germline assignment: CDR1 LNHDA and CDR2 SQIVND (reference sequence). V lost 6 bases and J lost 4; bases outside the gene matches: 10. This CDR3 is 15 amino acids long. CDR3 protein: CASSIQGTGGYGYTF. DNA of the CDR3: TGTGCCAGTAGCATCCAGGGGACAGGCGGCTATGGCTACACCTTC.

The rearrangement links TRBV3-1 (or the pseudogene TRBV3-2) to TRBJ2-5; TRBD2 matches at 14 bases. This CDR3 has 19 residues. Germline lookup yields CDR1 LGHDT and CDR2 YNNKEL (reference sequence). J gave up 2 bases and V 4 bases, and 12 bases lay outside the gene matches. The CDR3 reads CASSPPGTSGRARQETQYF. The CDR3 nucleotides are TGTGCCAGCAGCCCCCCAGGGACTAGCGGGAGAGCGAGGCAAGAGACCCAGTACTTC.

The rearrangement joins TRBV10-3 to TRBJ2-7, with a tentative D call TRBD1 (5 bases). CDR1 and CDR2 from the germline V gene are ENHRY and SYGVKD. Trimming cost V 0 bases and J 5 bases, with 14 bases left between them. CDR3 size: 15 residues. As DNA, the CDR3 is TGTGCCATCAGTGAGTCGAGTCCCAGGGTGAACGAGCAGTACTTC. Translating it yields CAISESSPRVNEQYF.

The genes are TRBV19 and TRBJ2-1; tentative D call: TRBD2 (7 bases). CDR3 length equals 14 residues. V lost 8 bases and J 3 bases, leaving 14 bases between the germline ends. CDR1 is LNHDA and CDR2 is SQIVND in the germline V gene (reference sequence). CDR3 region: CASGQRDFYNEQFF. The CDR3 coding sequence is TGTGCCAGTGGACAGCGGGACTTCTACAATGAGCAGTTCTTC. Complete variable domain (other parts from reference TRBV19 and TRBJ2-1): DGGITQSPKYLFRKEGQNVTLSCEQNLNHDAMYWYRQDPGQGLRLIYYSQIVNDFQKGDIAEGYSVSREKKESFPLTVTSAQKNPTAFYLCASGQRDFYNEQFFGPGTRLTVL.

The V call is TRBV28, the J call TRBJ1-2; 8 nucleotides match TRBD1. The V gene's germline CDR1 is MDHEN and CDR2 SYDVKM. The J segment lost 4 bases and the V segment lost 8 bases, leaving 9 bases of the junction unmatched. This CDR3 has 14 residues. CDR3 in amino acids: CASQRQGLSYGYTF. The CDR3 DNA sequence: TGTGCCAGCCAACGACAGGGGTTGAGCTATGGCTACACCTTC.

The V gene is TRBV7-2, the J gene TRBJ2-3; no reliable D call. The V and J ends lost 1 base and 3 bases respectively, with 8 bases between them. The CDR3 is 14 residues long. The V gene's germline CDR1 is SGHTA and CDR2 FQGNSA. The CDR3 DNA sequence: TGTGCCAGCAGCTTAGATGGCGGTACAGATACGCAGTATTTT. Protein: CASSLDGGTDTQYF.